This TCR beta chain is from a study of blood T cell repertoires in COVID-19. Study overall: Some COVID-19 samples were acute and others convalescent; all came from the United States, Italy and Spain. T cells, B-cell-depleted T cells, or PBMCs provided the cDNA or gDNA that served as material.

CDR3 length: 16 residues. CDR1 and CDR2 (germline): MDHEN, SYDVKM. V shed 6 bases and J 3 bases; nucleotides not matched to a gene: 9. TCRdb keeps only in-frame clones here, not all; method: immunoSEQ multiplex PCR. The sample has about 440,000 clones, roughly 87% seen once. The study drew participants aged about 18 to 90 years from roughly 25 US areas. In assigning cohorts, the study relied on participant-reported clinical history. This TCR derives from a woman under 30 with acute COVID-19. The chain combines TRBV28 with TRBJ2-1, with 9 bases lining up with TRBD1. The sequencing input was PBMCs or T cells enriched from blood (not recorded which). CDR3 sequence reads: CASSSGGTGFYNEQFF. Written as DNA, the CDR3 is TGTGCCAGCAGCTCCGGCGGGACAGGGTTCTACAATGAGCAGTTCTTC. The full variable domain, with the rest looked up from reference TRBV28 and TRBJ2-1, is DVKVTQSSRYLVKRTGEKVFLECVQDMDHENMFWYRQDPGLGLRLIYFSYDVKMKEKGDIPEGYSVSREKKERFSLILESASTNQTSMYLCASSSGGTGFYNEQFFGPGTRLTVL.